The present TCR beta chain was sequenced within a study of blood T cell repertoires in COVID-19. Study-level background: Sources were T cells, B-cell-depleted T cells, or PBMCs; the material itself was cDNA or gDNA.

Original processing notes: Reference gene primer amplification gave nucleated cell count estimates. Assay: immunoSEQ multiplex PCR; the TCRdb copy retains only in-frame clones and omits some. V, J and clone size were drawn from that table, and D and trimming were deduced from the DNA. The table records 260,000 or so clones, 81% of them present only once. Those enrolled in Seattle joined during active infection and were followed longitudinally afterward. V was pared by 3 bases and J by 2 bases, with 14 bases between. Germline lookup yields CDR1 KGHDR and CDR2 SFDVKD. There are 16 residues in the CDR3. The chain combines TRBV24-1 with TRBJ2-3, with D possibly being TRBD1 (5 bases). The source of this sequence is a woman older than 75 with COVID-19, enrolled during active disease. Input material: peripheral blood. CDR3 amino acids: CATSDQDSFVTDTQYF. In nucleotides, the CDR3 is TGTGCCACCAGTGATCAAGACAGTTTCGTCACAGATACGCAGTATTTT.